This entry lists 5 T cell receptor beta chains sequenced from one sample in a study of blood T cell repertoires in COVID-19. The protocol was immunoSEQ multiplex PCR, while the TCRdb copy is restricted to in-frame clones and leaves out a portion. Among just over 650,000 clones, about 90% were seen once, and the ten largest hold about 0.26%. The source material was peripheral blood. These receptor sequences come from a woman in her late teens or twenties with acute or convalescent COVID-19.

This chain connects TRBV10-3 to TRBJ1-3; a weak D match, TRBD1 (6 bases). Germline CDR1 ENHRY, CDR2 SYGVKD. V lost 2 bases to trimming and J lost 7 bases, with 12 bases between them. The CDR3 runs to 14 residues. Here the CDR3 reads CAISEAGGANTIYF. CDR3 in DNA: TGTGCCATCAGTGAGGCGGGGGGCGCGAACACCATATATTTT.

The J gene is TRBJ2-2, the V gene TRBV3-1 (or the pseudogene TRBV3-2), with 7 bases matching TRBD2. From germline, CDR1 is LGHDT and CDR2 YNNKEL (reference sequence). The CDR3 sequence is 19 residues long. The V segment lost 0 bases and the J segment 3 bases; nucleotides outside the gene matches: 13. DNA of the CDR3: TGTGCCAGCAGCCAAGATTGGCCTAGCGGAGACCGACACACCGGGGAGCTGTTTTTT. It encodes CASSQDWPSGDRHTGELFF.

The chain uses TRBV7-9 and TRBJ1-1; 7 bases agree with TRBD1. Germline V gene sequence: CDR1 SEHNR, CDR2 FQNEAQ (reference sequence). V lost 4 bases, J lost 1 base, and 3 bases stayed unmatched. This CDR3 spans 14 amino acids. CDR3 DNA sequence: TGTGCCAGCAGCTCGGGACAGCAGAACACTGAAGCTTTCTTT. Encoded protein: CASSSGQQNTEAFF. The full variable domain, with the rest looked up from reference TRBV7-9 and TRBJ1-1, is DTGVSQNPRHKITKRGQNVTFRCDPISEHNRLYWYRQTLGQGPEFLTYFQNEAQLEKSRLLSDRFSAERPKGSFSTLEIQRTEQGDSAMYLCASSSGQQNTEAFFGQGTRLTVV.

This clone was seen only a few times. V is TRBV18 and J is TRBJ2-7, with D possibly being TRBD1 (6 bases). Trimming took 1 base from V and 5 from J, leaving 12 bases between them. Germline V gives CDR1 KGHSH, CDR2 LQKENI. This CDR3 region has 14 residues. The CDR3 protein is CASSPRTVSDEQYF. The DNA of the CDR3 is TGTGCCAGCTCACCACGGACAGTATCTGACGAGCAGTACTTC. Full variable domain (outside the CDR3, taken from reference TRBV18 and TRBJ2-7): NAGVMQNPRHLVRRRGQEARLRCSPMKGHSHVYWYRQLPEEGLKFMVYLQKENIIDESGMPKERFSAEFPKEGPSILRIQQVVRGDSAAYFCASSPRTVSDEQYFGPGTRLTVT.

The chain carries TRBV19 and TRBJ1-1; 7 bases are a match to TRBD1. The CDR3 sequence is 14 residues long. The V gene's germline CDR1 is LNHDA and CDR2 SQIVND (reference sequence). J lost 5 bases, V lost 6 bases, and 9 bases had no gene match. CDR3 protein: CASRTRQGATEAFF. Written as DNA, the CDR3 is TGTGCCAGTAGGACCCGACAGGGCGCGACTGAAGCTTTCTTT.